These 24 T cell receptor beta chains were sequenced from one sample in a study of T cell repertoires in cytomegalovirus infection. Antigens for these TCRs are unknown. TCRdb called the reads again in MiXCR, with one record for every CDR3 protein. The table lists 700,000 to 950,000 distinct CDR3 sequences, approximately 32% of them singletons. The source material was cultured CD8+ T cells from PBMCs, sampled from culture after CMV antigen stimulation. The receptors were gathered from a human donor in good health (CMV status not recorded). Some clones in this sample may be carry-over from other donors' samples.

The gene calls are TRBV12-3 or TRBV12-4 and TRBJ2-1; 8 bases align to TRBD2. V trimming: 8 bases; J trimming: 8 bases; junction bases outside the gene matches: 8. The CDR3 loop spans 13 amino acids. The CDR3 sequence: CASGGGLWDEQFF. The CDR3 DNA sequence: TGTGCCAGCGGCGGGGGGTTATGGGATGAGCAGTTCTTC.

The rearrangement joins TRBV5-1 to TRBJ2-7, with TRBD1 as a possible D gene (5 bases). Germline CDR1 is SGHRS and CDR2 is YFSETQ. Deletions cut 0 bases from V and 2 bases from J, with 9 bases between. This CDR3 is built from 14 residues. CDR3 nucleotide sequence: TGCGCCAGCAGCTTGGAAGACAGCGCCTACGAGCAGTACTTC. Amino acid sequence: CASSLEDSAYEQYF. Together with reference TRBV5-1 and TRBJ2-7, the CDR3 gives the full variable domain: KAGVTQTPRYLIKTRGQQVTLSCSPISGHRSVSWYQQTPGQGLQFLFEYFSETQRNKGNFPGRFSGRQFSNSRSEMNVSTLELGDSALYLCASSLEDSAYEQYFGPGTRLTVT.

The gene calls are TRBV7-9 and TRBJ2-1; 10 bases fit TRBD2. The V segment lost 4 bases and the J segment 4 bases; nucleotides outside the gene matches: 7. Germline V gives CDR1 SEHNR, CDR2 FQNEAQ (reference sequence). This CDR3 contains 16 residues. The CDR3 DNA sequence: TGTGCCAGCAGCTCCCTTGGACTAGCGGATTACAATGAGCAGTTCTTC. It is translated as CASSSLGLADYNEQFF.

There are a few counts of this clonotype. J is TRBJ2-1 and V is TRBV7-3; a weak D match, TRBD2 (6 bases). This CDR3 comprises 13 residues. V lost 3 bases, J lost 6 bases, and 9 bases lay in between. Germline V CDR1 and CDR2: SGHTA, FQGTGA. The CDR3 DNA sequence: TGTGCCAGCAGCTTCGGGACTCGCAATGAGCAGTTCTTC. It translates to CASSFGTRNEQFF.

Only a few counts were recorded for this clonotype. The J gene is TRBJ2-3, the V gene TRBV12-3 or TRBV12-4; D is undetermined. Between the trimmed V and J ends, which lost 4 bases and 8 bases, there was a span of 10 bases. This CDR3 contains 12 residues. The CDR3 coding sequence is TGTGCCAGCAGTTCCCCCGTCCTTACGCAGTATTTT. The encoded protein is CASSSPVLTQYF.

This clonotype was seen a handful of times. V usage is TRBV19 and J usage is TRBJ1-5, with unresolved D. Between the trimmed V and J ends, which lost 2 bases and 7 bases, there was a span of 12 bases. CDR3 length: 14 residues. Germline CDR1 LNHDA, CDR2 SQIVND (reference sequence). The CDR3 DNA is TGTGCCAGTAGTATAAATTGGAGAGGACAGCCCCAGCATTTT. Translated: CASSINWRGQPQHF.

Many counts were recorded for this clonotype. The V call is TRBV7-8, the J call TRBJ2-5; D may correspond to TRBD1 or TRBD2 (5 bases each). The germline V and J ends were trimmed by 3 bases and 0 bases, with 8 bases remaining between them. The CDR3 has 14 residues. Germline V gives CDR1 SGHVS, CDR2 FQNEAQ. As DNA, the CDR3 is TGTGCCAGCAGCTTGGGGGAGTACCAAGAGACCCAGTACTTC. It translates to CASSLGEYQETQYF.

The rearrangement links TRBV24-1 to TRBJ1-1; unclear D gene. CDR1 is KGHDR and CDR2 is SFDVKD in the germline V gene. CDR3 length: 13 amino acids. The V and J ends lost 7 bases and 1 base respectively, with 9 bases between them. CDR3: CATRSGENTEAFF. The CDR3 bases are TGTGCCACCAGGAGTGGAGAGAACACTGAAGCTTTCTTT.

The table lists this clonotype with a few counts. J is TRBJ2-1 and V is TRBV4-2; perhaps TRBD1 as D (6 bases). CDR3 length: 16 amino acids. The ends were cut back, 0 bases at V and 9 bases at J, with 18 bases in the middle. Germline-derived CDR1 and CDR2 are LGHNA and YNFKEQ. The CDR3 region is CASSQERGLKRSEQFF. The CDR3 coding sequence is TGTGCCAGCAGCCAAGAGAGGGGGTTAAAGCGTAGTGAGCAGTTCTTC.

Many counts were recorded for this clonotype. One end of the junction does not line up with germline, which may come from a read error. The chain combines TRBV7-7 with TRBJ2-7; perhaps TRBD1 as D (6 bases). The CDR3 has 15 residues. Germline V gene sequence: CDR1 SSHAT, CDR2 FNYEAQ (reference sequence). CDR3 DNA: TGTGCTAGCAGCCTGAAGGCAGGGGCACCCTACGAGCAGTACTTC. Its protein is CASSLKAGAPYEQYF.

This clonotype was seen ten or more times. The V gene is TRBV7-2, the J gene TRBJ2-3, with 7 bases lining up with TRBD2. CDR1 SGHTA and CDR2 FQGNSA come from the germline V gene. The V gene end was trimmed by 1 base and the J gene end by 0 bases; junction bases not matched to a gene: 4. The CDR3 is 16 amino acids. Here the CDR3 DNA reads TGTGCCAGCAGCTTAGACCCTAGCGGAAGCACAGATACGCAGTATTTT. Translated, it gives CASSLDPSGSTDTQYF.

CDR3 sequence: CASSAPQSRGKEAGELFF. CDR3 DNA sequence: TGTGCCAGCAGCGCTCCCCAGAGTCGGGGGAAGGAAGCCGGGGAGCTGTTTTTT. J is TRBJ2-2 and V is TRBV9, with a tentative D call TRBD2 (6 bases). CDR1 SGDLS and CDR2 YYNGEE come from the germline V gene. With 3 bases removed from V and 6 bases from J, the gap between germline ends came to 24 bases. The CDR3 sequence is 18 residues long.

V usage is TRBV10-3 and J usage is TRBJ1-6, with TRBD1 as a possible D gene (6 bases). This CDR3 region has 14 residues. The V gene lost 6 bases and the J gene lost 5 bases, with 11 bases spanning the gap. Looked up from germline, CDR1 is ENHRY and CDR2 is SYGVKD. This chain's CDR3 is CAIRRGEDNSPLHF. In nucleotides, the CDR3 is TGTGCCATCAGGAGGGGGGAGGATAATTCACCCCTCCACTTT.

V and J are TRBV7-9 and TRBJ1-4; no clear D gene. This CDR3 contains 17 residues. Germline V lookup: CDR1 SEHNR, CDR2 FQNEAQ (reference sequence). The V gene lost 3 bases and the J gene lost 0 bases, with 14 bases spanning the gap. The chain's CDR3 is CASSFWVSHSTNEKLFF. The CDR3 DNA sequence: TGTGCCAGCAGCTTTTGGGTCAGCCATTCAACTAATGAAAAACTGTTTTTT.

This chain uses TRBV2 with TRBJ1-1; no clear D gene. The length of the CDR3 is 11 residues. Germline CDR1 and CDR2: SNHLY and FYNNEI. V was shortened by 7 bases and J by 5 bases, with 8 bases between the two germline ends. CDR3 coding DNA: TGTGCCAGCACCGATAGGACTGAAGCTTTCTTT. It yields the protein CASTDRTEAFF. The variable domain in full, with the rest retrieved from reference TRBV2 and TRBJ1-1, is EPEVTQTPSHQVTQMGQEVILRCVPISNHLYFYWYRQILGQKVEFLVSFYNNEISEKSEIFDDQFSVERPDGSNFTLKIRSTKLEDSAMYFCASTDRTEAFFGQGTRLTVV.

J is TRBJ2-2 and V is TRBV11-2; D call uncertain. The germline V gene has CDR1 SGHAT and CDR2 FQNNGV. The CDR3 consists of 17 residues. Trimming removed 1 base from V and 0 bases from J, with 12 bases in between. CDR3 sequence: CASSLVRYAANTGELFF. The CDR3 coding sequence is TGTGCCAGCAGCTTAGTTCGGTACGCCGCGAACACCGGGGAGCTGTTTTTT.

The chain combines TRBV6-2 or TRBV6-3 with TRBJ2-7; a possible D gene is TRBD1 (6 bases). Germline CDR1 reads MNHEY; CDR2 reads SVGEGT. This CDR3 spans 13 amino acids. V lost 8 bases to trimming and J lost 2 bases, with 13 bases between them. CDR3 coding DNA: TGTGCCAGCCTGCAGGGGTTCCCCTACGAGCAGTACGTC. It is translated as CASLQGFPYEQYV.

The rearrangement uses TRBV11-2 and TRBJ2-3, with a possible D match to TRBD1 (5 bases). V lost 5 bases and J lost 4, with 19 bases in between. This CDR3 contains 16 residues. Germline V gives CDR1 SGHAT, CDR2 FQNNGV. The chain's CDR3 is CASSPWGSQPADTQYF. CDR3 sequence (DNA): TGTGCCAGCAGCCCTTGGGGCTCCCAACCCGCAGATACGCAGTATTTT.

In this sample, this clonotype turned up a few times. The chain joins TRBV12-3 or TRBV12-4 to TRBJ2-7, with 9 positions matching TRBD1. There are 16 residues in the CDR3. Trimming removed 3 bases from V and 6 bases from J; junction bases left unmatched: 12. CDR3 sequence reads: CASSLGPGTGRSEQYF. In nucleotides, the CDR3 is TGTGCCAGCAGTTTGGGCCCGGGGACAGGGCGATCCGAGCAGTACTTC.

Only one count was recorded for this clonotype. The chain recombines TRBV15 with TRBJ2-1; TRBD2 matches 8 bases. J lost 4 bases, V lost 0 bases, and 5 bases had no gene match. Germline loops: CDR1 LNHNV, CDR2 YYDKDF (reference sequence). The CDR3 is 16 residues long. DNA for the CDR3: TGTGCCACCAGCAGAGAGAGCGGGGGTTATTACAATGAGCAGTTCTTC. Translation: CATSRESGGYYNEQFF.

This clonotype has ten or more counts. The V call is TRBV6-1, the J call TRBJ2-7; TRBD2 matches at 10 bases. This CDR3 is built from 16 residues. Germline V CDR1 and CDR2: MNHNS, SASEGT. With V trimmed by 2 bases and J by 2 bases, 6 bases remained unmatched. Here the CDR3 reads CASSELLAGKTYEQYV. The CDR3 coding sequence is TGTGCCAGCAGTGAACTACTAGCGGGAAAAACCTACGAGCAGTACGTC.

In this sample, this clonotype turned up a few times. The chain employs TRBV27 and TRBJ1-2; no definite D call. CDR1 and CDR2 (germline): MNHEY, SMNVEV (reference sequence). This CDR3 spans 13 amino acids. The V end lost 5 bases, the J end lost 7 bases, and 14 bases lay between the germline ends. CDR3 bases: TGTGCCAGCAGTGATTTAAAGGGAGGTGGCTACACCTTC. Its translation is CASSDLKGGGYTF.

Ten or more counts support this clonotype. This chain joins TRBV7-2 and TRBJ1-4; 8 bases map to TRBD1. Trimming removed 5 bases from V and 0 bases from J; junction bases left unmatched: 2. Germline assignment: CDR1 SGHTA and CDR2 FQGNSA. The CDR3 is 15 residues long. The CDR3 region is CASSPQGATNEKLFF. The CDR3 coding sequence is TGTGCCAGCAGCCCACAGGGGGCAACTAATGAAAAACTGTTTTTT.

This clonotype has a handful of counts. In DNA, the CDR3 is TGTGCCAGCAGTTTTGGGCGTAGCAATCAGCCCCAGCATTTT. Protein sequence: CASSFGRSNQPQHF. The rearrangement joins TRBV28 to TRBJ1-5; D call uncertain. Per the germline V gene, CDR1 is MDHEN and CDR2 is SYDVKM. The CDR3 is 14 residues long. V lost 3 bases and J 0 bases, leaving 6 bases between the germline ends.